These 26 T cell receptor beta chains share one sample of origin, sequenced in a study of blood T cell repertoires in COVID-19. The data were produced by immunoSEQ multiplex PCR, yet TCRdb's version contains in-frame clones alone and is incomplete. The sample gives about half a million clones, 80% to 90% of which show up once; about 3.2% is in the top ten. The sequenced material came from peripheral blood. These receptor sequences come from a human donor in a cohort sampled during active COVID-19.

This clone showed up just once. The chain employs TRBV11-2 and TRBJ1-6; TRBD1 matches at 9 bases. The CDR3 consists of 18 residues. The V and J ends lost 3 bases and 7 bases, in that order; junction bases with no gene match: 13. Per germline, CDR1 SGHAT and CDR2 FQNNGV. The CDR3 is CASSFFPWDRVKNSPLHF. The CDR3 nucleotides read TGTGCCAGCAGCTTTTTTCCGTGGGACAGGGTAAAGAATTCACCCCTCCACTTT.

In this sample, this clone turned up once. A clone one base away is much larger, so this may be a read error. V usage is TRBV7-2 and J usage is TRBJ2-1; no definite D call. Germline lookup yields CDR1 SGHTA and CDR2 FQGNSA. Trimming took off 5 bases at V and 0 bases at J, with 11 bases between the two ends. The CDR3 is 15 amino acids. The CDR3 protein is CASSLEQSSYNEQFF. The CDR3 DNA is TGTGCCAGCAGCCTAGAACAAAGCTCCTACAATGAGCAGTTCTTC.

The rearrangement uses TRBV28 and TRBJ2-1, with D perhaps TRBD2 (6 bases). V lost 2 bases and J lost 7, with 12 bases in between. This CDR3 is 14 amino acids long. CDR1 and CDR2 from the germline V gene are MDHEN and SYDVKM. Here the CDR3 reads CASSLGGGSNEQFF. The CDR3 coding sequence is TGTGCCAGCAGTTTAGGGGGAGGCTCGAATGAGCAGTTCTTC.

The chain is built from TRBV30 and TRBJ1-4; TRBD1 might be the D (5 bases). V was pared by 2 bases and J by 8 bases, with 15 bases between. Germline V gene sequence: CDR1 GTSNPN, CDR2 SVGIG (reference sequence). The CDR3 is 14 amino acids. CDR3 bases: TGTGCCTGGAGTCCACAGGCGACTGGGGAAAAACTGTTTTTT. Its protein product is CAWSPQATGEKLFF.

This clone has just one count. This chain uses TRBV28 with TRBJ1-1, with TRBD1 matching over 8 bases. The CDR3 runs to 14 residues. V shed 8 bases and J 7 bases; nucleotides not matched to a gene: 12. Per germline, CDR1 MDHEN and CDR2 SYDVKM. CDR3 bases: TGTGCCAGCGGGAGCCAGGGGGCGCAAAATGAAGCTTTCTTT. It yields the protein CASGSQGAQNEAFF.

The V and J genes are TRBV7-2 and TRBJ2-7; D is ambiguous. V was clipped by 0 bases and J by 2 bases, with 8 bases between them. Germline V lookup: CDR1 SGHTA, CDR2 FQGNSA. CDR3 size: 14 residues. CDR3 loop: CASSLAPQTYEQYF. In DNA, the CDR3 is TGTGCCAGCAGCTTAGCCCCTCAGACCTACGAGCAGTACTTC.

V and J are TRBV7-2 and TRBJ1-6; 8 nucleotides line up with TRBD1. This CDR3 has 18 residues. V shed 2 bases, J shed 8 bases, and the junction held 14 bases outside the gene matches. The germline V gene has CDR1 SGHTA and CDR2 FQGNSA. This chain's CDR3 is CASSLIFGVGTGDSPLHF. The CDR3 DNA follows: TGTGCCAGCAGCTTAATTTTTGGGGTCGGGACAGGTGATTCACCCCTCCACTTT.

The rearrangement uses TRBV6-5 and TRBJ2-1, with 7 positions matching TRBD1. The CDR3 runs to 15 residues. Looked up from germline, CDR1 is MNHEY and CDR2 is SVGAGI. The junction had 5 bases not matched to a gene; V was cut back by 6 bases and J by 0 bases. The CDR3 region is CASRLGQYSYNEQFF. CDR3 DNA: TGTGCCAGCAGACTGGGACAGTACTCCTACAATGAGCAGTTCTTC.

This sequence joins TRBV10-3 and TRBJ1-4; 12 positions agree with TRBD1. This CDR3 contains 16 residues. Germline V gives CDR1 ENHRY, CDR2 SYGVKD. The junction had 6 bases not matched to a gene; V was cut back by 3 bases and J by 7 bases. The CDR3 nucleotides are TGTGCCATCAGTGATAATCTGGGACAGGGGGCTGAAAAACTGTTTTTT. It is translated as CAISDNLGQGAEKLFF.

The chain joins TRBV19 to TRBJ1-6; weak D call: TRBD1 (6 bases). The germline gives CDR1 LNHDA, CDR2 SQIVND (reference sequence). Trimming cost V 7 bases and J 9 bases, with 10 bases left between them. The CDR3 is 12 residues long. CDR3 bases: TGTGCCAGTAAACAGGGCCTTTCACCCCTCCACTTT. Protein: CASKQGLSPLHF.

The chain uses TRBV9 and TRBJ2-7, with TRBD1 matching 7 bases. The CDR3 has 15 amino acids. The germline V gene encodes CDR1 SGDLS and CDR2 YYNGEE. After removal of 4 bases from V and 2 bases from J, the junction contained 9 bases not matched to a gene. The CDR3 DNA is TGTGCCAGCAGCCCACAGGGGAAACCCACCTACGAGCAGTACTTC. This gives the protein CASSPQGKPTYEQYF.

This clone is a singleton in its sample. The chain has TRBV28 and TRBJ2-1; D perhaps matches TRBD2 (5 bases). V was trimmed by 7 bases and J by 9 bases, leaving 13 bases between them. This CDR3 comprises 12 residues. Germline loops: CDR1 MDHEN, CDR2 SYDVKM. CDR3 DNA sequence: TGTGCCAGCACCACCGGGAAGACTGAGCAGTTCTTC. It translates to CASTTGKTEQFF.

V is TRBV19 and J is TRBJ2-2, with 9 bases lining up with TRBD1. The CDR3 loop spans 14 amino acids. Looked up from germline, CDR1 is LNHDA and CDR2 is SQIVND (reference sequence). The junction had 10 bases not matched to a gene; V was cut back by 10 bases and J by 7 bases. This CDR3 reads CATRFDRGFGELFF. CDR3 DNA sequence: TGTGCCACCCGATTCGACAGGGGGTTCGGGGAGCTGTTTTTT.

The gene calls are TRBV19 and TRBJ1-3; D unresolved. The V gene lost 4 bases and the J gene lost 2 bases, with 6 bases spanning the gap. CDR3 size: 13 residues. Germline CDR1 is LNHDA and CDR2 is SQIVND (reference sequence). CDR3 region: CASSNRAGNTIYF. The CDR3 bases are TGTGCCAGTAGTAACCGGGCTGGAAACACCATATATTTT.

V is TRBV29-1 and J is TRBJ1-1; a possible D gene is TRBD1 (5 bases). CDR1 is SQVTM, CDR2 ANQGSEA, per germline. The germline V and J ends were trimmed by 1 base and 6 bases, with 9 bases remaining between them. This CDR3 spans 12 amino acids. CDR3 in amino acids: CSVEASRAEAFF. The CDR3 nucleotides are TGCAGCGTTGAAGCGTCCAGGGCTGAAGCTTTCTTT.

This chain connects TRBV30 to TRBJ2-3; 10 positions agree with TRBD1. This CDR3 contains 16 residues. Per the germline V gene, CDR1 is GTSNPN and CDR2 is SVGIG (reference sequence). The trim removed 0 bases at V and 2 bases at J, leaving 5 bases unmatched. The CDR3 nucleotides are TGTGCCTGGAGTGTGGTCGGGACAGGGGACACAGATACGCAGTATTTT. This gives the protein CAWSVVGTGDTDTQYF.

In this sample, this clone turned up once. V and J are TRBV5-4 and TRBJ2-3; weak D call: TRBD2 (6 bases). With 4 bases removed from V and 5 bases from J, the gap between germline ends came to 14 bases. CDR3 length: 14 amino acids. Looked up from germline, CDR1 is SGHNT and CDR2 is YYREEE (reference sequence). DNA for the CDR3: TGTGCCAGCAGCGGGCTGACGGGGGTAGATACGCAGTATTTT. As protein: CASSGLTGVDTQYF.

The V gene is TRBV9, the J gene TRBJ1-6; D call uncertain. Germline assignment: CDR1 SGDLS and CDR2 YYNGEE. The CDR3 is made up of 11 amino acids. V lost 3 bases and J lost 7, with 2 bases in between. The CDR3 is CASSANSPLHF. The CDR3 nucleotides read TGTGCCAGCAGCGCGAATTCACCCCTCCACTTT. The variable domain in full, completed from reference TRBV9 and TRBJ1-6, reads DSGVTQTPKHLITATGQRVTLRCSPRSGDLSVYWYQQSLDQGLQFLIQYYNGEERAKGNILERFSAQQFPDLHSELNLSSLELGDSALYFCASSANSPLHFGNGTRLTVT.

The chain recombines TRBV11-2 with TRBJ1-3, with D uncertain. The CDR3 length is 14 residues. The ends were cut back, 5 bases at V and 0 bases at J, with 8 bases in the middle. The germline gives CDR1 SGHAT, CDR2 FQNNGV. This CDR3 is CASSRTSSGNTIYF. The CDR3 nucleotides read TGTGCCAGCAGCCGTACATCCTCTGGAAACACCATATATTTT.

The chain couples TRBV4-2 to TRBJ1-4; no definite D call. Trimming left V 0 bases short and J 9 bases short, with 14 bases between. The length of the CDR3 is 15 residues. Germline CDR1 reads LGHNA; CDR2 reads YNFKEQ. CDR3 amino acids: CASSQDSEAGQKLFF. In nucleotides, the CDR3 is TGTGCCAGCAGCCAAGACTCGGAGGCTGGGCAAAAACTGTTTTTT.

The V gene is TRBV27, the J gene TRBJ1-3; 9 positions agree with TRBD1. The junction had 7 bases not matched to a gene; V was cut back by 9 bases and J by 1 base. The germline V gene has CDR1 MNHEY and CDR2 SMNVEV (reference sequence). The CDR3 loop spans 15 amino acids. The CDR3, as DNA: TGTGCCAGGAGAACAGGGGGCCCGTCTGGAAACACCATATATTTT. This encodes CARRTGGPSGNTIYF.

J is TRBJ2-7 and V is TRBV5-1; 12 positions agree with TRBD2. Trimming removed 1 base from V and 5 bases from J; junction bases left unmatched: 10. The germline V gene has CDR1 SGHRS and CDR2 YFSETQ. The CDR3 covers 17 residues. Written as DNA, the CDR3 is TGCGCCAGCAGCTTGAACTTCCGACTAGCGGGAGACCACGAGCAGTACTTC. Its protein is CASSLNFRLAGDHEQYF.

The chain links TRBV29-1 to TRBJ1-2, with 7 bases identical to TRBD1. Trimming cost V 0 bases and J 5 bases; bases outside gene matches: 9. The CDR3 is 15 residues long. Germline CDR1 and CDR2: SQVTM and ANQGSEA. In DNA, the CDR3 is TGCAGCGTTGAAGATCGTAGGGGGCGGACATATGGCTACACCTTC. As protein: CSVEDRRGRTYGYTF. The full variable domain, completed using reference TRBV29-1 and TRBJ1-2, is SAVISQKPSRDICQRGTSLTIQCQVDSQVTMMFWYRQQPGQSLTLIATANQGSEATYESGFVIDKFPISRPNLTFSTLTVSNMSPEDSSIYLCSVEDRRGRTYGYTFGSGTRLTVV.

This rearrangement joins TRBV7-3 to TRBJ2-3, with D possibly being TRBD1 (7 bases). This CDR3 spans 14 amino acids. V gave up 5 bases and J gave up 4 bases, with 13 bases separating them. Germline CDR1 SGHTA, CDR2 FQGTGA. The CDR3 nucleotides read TGTGCCAGCAGCGCGGGGACAGTAGCAGATACGCAGTATTTT. Protein sequence: CASSAGTVADTQYF.

The J gene is TRBJ1-2, the V gene TRBV7-9, with D possibly matching TRBD1 (6 bases). CDR3 size: 14 residues. V was cut by 1 base and J by 4 bases, with 10 bases left in between. Germline-derived CDR1 and CDR2 are SEHNR and FQNEAQ (reference sequence). As DNA, the CDR3 is TGTGCCAGCAGCTTAGATGGGGGCCTCTATGGCTACACCTTC. This sequence encodes CASSLDGGLYGYTF.

The V call is TRBV9, the J call TRBJ1-5; D unresolved. This CDR3 is 15 amino acids long. The V gene's germline CDR1 is SGDLS and CDR2 YYNGEE. Trimming stripped 0 bases from V and 3 bases from J, with 10 bases between. The CDR3 loop is CASSVGAGDNQPQHF. The DNA of the CDR3 is TGTGCCAGCAGCGTAGGGGCAGGCGACAATCAGCCCCAGCATTTT.